This TCR beta chain was observed in a study of T cell repertoires in cytomegalovirus infection. Study findings and constraints: HLA-C-restricted CMV clonotypes gave the most frequent clonotype in two of eight donors.

TCRdb reprocessed the reads with MiXCR, giving one entry per CDR3 protein. The data contain around 770,000 distinct CDR3 sequences, almost 30% of them singletons. This clonotype was detected only a few times. Its antigen is unknown. With 3 bases removed from V and 0 bases from J, the gap between germline ends came to 11 bases. CDR1 and CDR2 (germline): MNHEY, SMNVEV (reference sequence). The CDR3 covers 15 residues. The clonotype was recovered from a human donor in good health (CMV status not recorded). Some clones in this sample may be carry-over from other donors' samples. The chain couples TRBV27 to TRBJ1-2, with D possibly TRBD1 on 5 matching bases. This specimen was cultured CD8+ T cells from PBMCs, taken from culture after CMV antigen stimulation. The CDR3 region is CASSFFQGSNYGYTF. The CDR3 coding sequence is TGTGCCAGCAGTTTTTTCCAGGGCTCTAACTATGGCTACACCTTC.